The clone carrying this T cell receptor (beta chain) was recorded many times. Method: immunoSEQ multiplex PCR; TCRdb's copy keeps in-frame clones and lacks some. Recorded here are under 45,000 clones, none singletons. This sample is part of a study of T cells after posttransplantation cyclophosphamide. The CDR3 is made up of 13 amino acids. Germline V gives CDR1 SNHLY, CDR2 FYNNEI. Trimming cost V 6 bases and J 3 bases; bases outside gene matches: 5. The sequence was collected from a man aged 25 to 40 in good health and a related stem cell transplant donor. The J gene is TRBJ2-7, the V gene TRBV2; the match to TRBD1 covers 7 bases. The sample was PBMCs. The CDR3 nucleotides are TGTGCCAGCAGCCGGGACAGTATCTACGAGCAGTACTTC. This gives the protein CASSRDSIYEQYF. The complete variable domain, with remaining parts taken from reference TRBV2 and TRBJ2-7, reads EPEVTQTPSHQVTQMGQEVILRCVPISNHLYFYWYRQILGQKVEFLVSFYNNEISEKSEIFDDQFSVERPDGSNFTLKIRSTKLEDSAMYFCASSRDSIYEQYFGPGTRLTVT.